This T cell receptor beta chain appears in the sequencing data of a study of cytomegalovirus exposure and HLA in healthy donors. As regards this clone: Its antigen is still unknown.

General study points: Most likely, a cluster of highly shared sequence variants arose as a sequencing artifact.

Vbeta (60) and Jbeta (13) primers were used in the PCR. Profiling relied on immunoSEQ multiplex PCR, and the TCRdb table lists in-frame clones only, not all of them. The sample comprises some 150,000 clones, roughly 84% of which are singletons, and about 2.1% rests with the top ten. This CDR3 spans 16 amino acids. Germline V gene lookup returns CDR1 SGHAT and CDR2 FQNNGV. Germline trimming cut 5 bases from V and 3 bases from J; bases unmatched to any gene: 10. The origin of this receptor is a woman aged 18-30 years in good health and CMV-seronegative. The specimen sequenced was PBMCs. The chain carries TRBV11-2 and TRBJ2-7, with TRBD2 matching 10 bases. The CDR3 is CASSTPRLAGVYEQYF. The CDR3 coding sequence is TGTGCCAGCAGCACACCCCGGCTAGCGGGGGTCTACGAGCAGTACTTC.